This TCR beta chain was profiled in a study of OX40 agonist ivuxolimab in advanced cancers. TCRdb keeps only in-frame clones here, not all; method: immunoSEQ multiplex PCR. The sample lists about 83,000 clones; about 88% were seen once. Trimming took 5 bases from V and 10 from J, leaving 15 bases between them. Germline V CDR1 and CDR2: SNHLY, FYNNEI. The CDR3 is 14 amino acids. The source of this sequence is an adult with an advanced solid tumor such as melanoma, head and neck, liver or kidney cancer. The rearrangement uses TRBV2 and TRBJ1-6; no definite D call. The material sequenced was CD4+ or CD8+ T cells sorted from blood, taken in a trial of the OX40 agonist ivuxolimab. DNA for the CDR3: TGTGCCAGCAGTAAAGGGCAGCCTCACTCACCCCTCCACTTT. Its translation: CASSKGQPHSPLHF.